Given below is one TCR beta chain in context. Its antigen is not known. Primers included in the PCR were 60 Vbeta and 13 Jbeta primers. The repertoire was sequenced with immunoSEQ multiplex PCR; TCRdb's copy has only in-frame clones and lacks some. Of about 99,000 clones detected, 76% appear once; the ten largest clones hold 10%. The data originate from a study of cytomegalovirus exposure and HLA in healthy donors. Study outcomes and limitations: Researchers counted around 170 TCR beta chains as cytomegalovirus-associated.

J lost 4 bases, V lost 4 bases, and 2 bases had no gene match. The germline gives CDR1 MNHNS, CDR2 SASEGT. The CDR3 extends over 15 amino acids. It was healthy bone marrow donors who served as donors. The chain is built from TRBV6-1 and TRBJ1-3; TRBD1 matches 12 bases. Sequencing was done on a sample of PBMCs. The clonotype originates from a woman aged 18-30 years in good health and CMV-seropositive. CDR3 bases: TGTGCCAGCAGTGGGGACAGGGGGCACGGAAACACCATATATTTT. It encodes CASSGDRGHGNTIYF.